This TCR beta chain was observed in a study of blood T cell repertoires in COVID-19. Germline V gives CDR1 LNHDA, CDR2 SQIVND (reference sequence). V lost 6 bases and J lost 0; bases outside the gene matches: 21. The CDR3 runs 22 residues. Using immunoSEQ multiplex PCR, the repertoire was profiled, and TCRdb retains in-frame clones only, with some absent. The sample has under 350,000 clones; 86% are singletons. This receptor was taken from a woman between 40 and 55 years old with acute COVID-19. Sequencing was done on a sample of PBMCs or T cells enriched from blood (not recorded which). V and J are TRBV19 and TRBJ2-1, with 12 nucleotides matching TRBD2. CDR3 sequence (DNA): TGTGCCAGTAGGGCAAAGGAGGTGCGACTAGCGGGGGCGGGTAGCTCCTACAATGAGCAGTTCTTC. It encodes CASRAKEVRLAGAGSSYNEQFF.